One and the same sample provided the 9 T cell receptor beta chains below, sequenced in a study of blood T cell repertoires in COVID-19. Sequencing was performed with immunoSEQ multiplex PCR; in TCRdb, only in-frame clones are kept and a portion is missing. The sample holds 65,000 to 70,000 clones; roughly 85% are singletons and the top ten take under 3%. The sample consisted of peripheral blood. These receptors originate from an elderly man with acute or convalescent COVID-19.

V gene TRBV10-3 combines with J gene TRBJ2-3, with 8 bases fitting TRBD1. The CDR3 consists of 16 residues. V lost 3 bases and J lost 1; bases outside the gene matches: 6. CDR1 and CDR2 from the germline V gene are ENHRY and SYGVKD. The CDR3 reads CAISDRGRGGTDTQYF. Written as DNA, the CDR3 is TGTGCCATCAGTGACAGGGGGCGAGGGGGCACAGATACGCAGTATTTT.

V and J are TRBV3-1 (or the pseudogene TRBV3-2) and TRBJ2-1; weak D call: TRBD1 (5 bases). The V end was cut by 7 bases, the J end by 9 bases, with 19 bases between. The CDR3 is 14 residues long. Per germline, CDR1 LGHDT and CDR2 YNNKEL (reference sequence). The CDR3 loop reads CASNAGRAVGEQFF. CDR3 sequence (DNA): TGTGCCAGCAATGCCGGCAGGGCTGTGGGTGAGCAGTTCTTC.

V gene TRBV5-5 combines with J gene TRBJ2-5; weak D call: TRBD2 (5 bases). V was cut by 4 bases and J by 4 bases, with 17 bases left in between. The CDR3 totals 15 residues. Germline V gives CDR1 SGHKS, CDR2 YYEKEE (reference sequence). CDR3 sequence: CASSPEALARETQYF. In DNA form, the CDR3 reads TGTGCCAGCAGCCCCGAGGCCCTAGCCCGAGAGACCCAGTACTTC.

This clone is a singleton in its sample. The V call is TRBV5-1, the J call TRBJ1-6; D is possibly TRBD1 (6 bases). CDR1 and CDR2 from the germline V gene are SGHRS and YFSETQ. The CDR3 is made up of 14 amino acids. V shed 2 bases and J shed 6 bases, with 9 bases lying between them. This CDR3 reads CASSLGQFNSPLHF. As DNA, the CDR3 is TGCGCCAGCAGCTTAGGACAGTTTAATTCACCCCTCCACTTT.

In DNA, the CDR3 is TGCGCCAGCAGCTTGTTCTCGTCCTACCAAGAGACCCAGTACTTC. It encodes CASSLFSSYQETQYF. The chain combines TRBV5-1 with TRBJ2-5; D uncertain. With 1 base removed from V and 0 bases from J, the gap between germline ends came to 10 bases. This CDR3 is built from 15 residues. From germline, CDR1 is SGHRS and CDR2 YFSETQ.

The chain uses TRBV4-1 and TRBJ2-7; 9 bases align to TRBD2. V lost 1 base and J lost 2; bases outside the gene matches: 9. The CDR3 loop spans 17 amino acids. CDR1 MGHRA and CDR2 YSYEKL come from the germline V gene. In nucleotides, the CDR3 is TGCGCCAGCAGCCAAGGGGCTAGCGGGACTGTCACCTACGAGCAGTACTTC. It specifies CASSQGASGTVTYEQYF.

V is TRBV2 and J is TRBJ2-1; TRBD1 agrees at 9 bases. Trimming removed 7 bases from V and 7 bases from J; junction bases left unmatched: 11. CDR3 length: 15 amino acids. The germline V gene has CDR1 SNHLY and CDR2 FYNNEI. CDR3 DNA: TGTGCCAGCATTCTCCGGGACAGGGACCAAAATGAGCAGTTCTTC. It is translated as CASILRDRDQNEQFF.

This clone was counted a few times. The chain carries TRBV4-2 and TRBJ1-1; D not resolved. Per germline, CDR1 LGHNA and CDR2 YNFKEQ. The CDR3 has 13 amino acids. Trimming pared 0 bases from V and 0 bases from J, leaving 2 bases between. The CDR3 nucleotides are TGTGCCAGCAGCCAAGATATGAACACTGAAGCTTTCTTT. Translating it yields CASSQDMNTEAFF.

This clone turned up a few times. V gene TRBV7-2 combines with J gene TRBJ1-1, with D tentatively TRBD1 (5 bases). Per the germline V gene, CDR1 is SGHTA and CDR2 is FQGNSA. V dropped 3 bases and J dropped 3 bases, with 8 bases sitting between them. The CDR3 spans 13 residues. The CDR3 DNA reads as TGTGCCAGCAGCTTGAGCAGGGACACTGAAGCTTTCTTT. Residues: CASSLSRDTEAFF.